A single sample gave rise to the 21 T cell receptor beta chains below, sequenced in a study of response to subunit inactivated influenza vaccine. In TCRdb, the RT-PCR reads were re-called with MiXCR into one record per CDR3 protein. Here the sample spans a few hundred thousand distinct CDR3 sequences, 11% to 15% being singletons. The sequencing used PBMCs from blood, collected 11 to 12 days after vaccination. These receptors all stem from a man aged 50-60 years who received an inactivated influenza vaccine.

The table lists this clonotype with a few counts. The V and J genes are TRBV6-5 and TRBJ2-6; maybe TRBD2 (6 bases). Trimming shortened V by 2 bases and J by 7 bases, and 21 bases separated the two germline ends. Germline values: CDR1 MNHEY, CDR2 SVGAGI. The CDR3 spans 18 residues. CDR3 DNA: TGTGCCAGCAGTTACACCATGGGACTGCGAGTTCAAGCCAACGTCCTGACTTTC. This sequence encodes CASSYTMGLRVQANVLTF.

This clonotype was counted only a few times. The rearrangement links TRBV29-1 to TRBJ2-2; 10 bases agree with TRBD1. This CDR3 spans 14 amino acids. The germline V gene has CDR1 SQVTM and CDR2 ANQGSEA. The V gene end was trimmed by 5 bases and the J gene end by 7 bases; junction bases not matched to a gene: 7. Here the CDR3 reads CSVLRQGAFGELFF. CDR3 nucleotides: TGCAGCGTTTTAAGACAGGGGGCTTTCGGGGAGCTGTTTTTT.

This clonotype was seen many times. V gene TRBV6-1 combines with J gene TRBJ1-3; D may be TRBD1 (5 bases). Germline CDR1 is MNHNS and CDR2 is SASEGT. V was clipped by 6 bases and J by 3 bases, with 9 bases between them. The CDR3 is made up of 13 amino acids. The CDR3 is CASRGTVGNTIYF. The CDR3 region has the DNA TGTGCCAGCAGGGGGACGGTTGGAAACACCATATATTTT.

This clonotype was recorded a few times. The rearrangement uses TRBV7-9 and TRBJ2-2, with 9 bases matching TRBD2. Trimming took 5 bases from V and 8 from J; bases not matched to a gene: 12. Germline loops: CDR1 SEHNR, CDR2 FQNEAQ (reference sequence). CDR3 length: 16 amino acids. This chain's CDR3 is CASSSSGGALEGELFF. CDR3 bases: TGTGCCAGCAGCAGTAGCGGGGGAGCGCTTGAGGGGGAGCTGTTTTTT.

The rearrangement uses TRBV29-1 and TRBJ1-4; possible D gene TRBD1, 5 bases. Per the germline V gene, CDR1 is SQVTM and CDR2 is ANQGSEA. The CDR3 is 13 amino acids. V shed 4 bases and J shed 4 bases, with 10 bases lying between them. The CDR3 bases are TGCAGCGTTGCGGGCAGGGTTAATGAAAAACTGTTTTTT. Its protein product is CSVAGRVNEKLFF.

V is TRBV20-1 and J is TRBJ1-1, with D perhaps matching TRBD1 (6 bases). Looked up from germline, CDR1 is DFQATT and CDR2 is SNEGSKA (reference sequence). The CDR3 is 14 residues long. V gave up 1 base and J gave up 4 bases, with 13 bases separating them. CDR3 DNA sequence: TGCAGTGCTAGAGTCGGGAGGGGGAGCACTGAAGCTTTCTTT. Its protein product is CSARVGRGSTEAFF.

This sequence joins TRBV5-5 and TRBJ1-4; no clear D gene. CDR1 and CDR2 from the germline V gene are SGHKS and YYEKEE (reference sequence). V was clipped by 5 bases and J by 5 bases, with 13 bases between them. This CDR3 comprises 14 residues. CDR3 region: CASSVGNINEKLFF. The CDR3 DNA sequence: TGTGCCAGCAGTGTAGGGAACATAAATGAAAAACTGTTTTTT.

This clonotype has a handful of counts. The chain couples TRBV4-1 to TRBJ1-1, with 9 positions matching TRBD1. Germline loops: CDR1 MGHRA, CDR2 YSYEKL. The CDR3 consists of 20 residues. With 0 bases clipped from V and 0 bases from J, the junction kept 14 bases outside the gene matches. CDR3 nucleotide sequence: TGCGCCAGCAGCCAAGATCAAGGGACAGGGTGGGACGTTATGAACACTGAAGCTTTCTTT. It yields the protein CASSQDQGTGWDVMNTEAFF.

This clonotype showed up just a few times. The chain recombines TRBV7-3 with TRBJ1-1; tentative D call: TRBD1 (5 bases). The V gene lost 0 bases and the J gene lost 1 base, with 9 bases spanning the gap. The germline V gene has CDR1 SGHTA and CDR2 FQGTGA. The length of the CDR3 is 15 residues. The CDR3 DNA follows: TGTGCCAGCAGCTTAACTGCAGGGCCGAACACTGAAGCTTTCTTT. This encodes CASSLTAGPNTEAFF. Looking up the rest from reference TRBV7-3 and TRBJ1-1 gives the full variable domain: GAGVSQTPSNKVTEKGKYVELRCDPISGHTALYWYRQSLGQGPEFLIYFQGTGAADDSGLPNDRFFAVRPEGSVSTLKIQRTERGDSAVYLCASSLTAGPNTEAFFGQGTRLTVV.

J is TRBJ2-5 and V is TRBV7-2; no clear D. The germline V and J ends were trimmed by 5 bases and 0 bases, with 10 bases remaining between them. Germline loops: CDR1 SGHTA, CDR2 FQGNSA. This CDR3 spans 14 amino acids. This CDR3 is CASSLNINQETQYF. Written as DNA, the CDR3 is TGTGCCAGCAGCCTTAACATAAACCAAGAGACCCAGTACTTC.

The gene calls are TRBV4-1 and TRBJ1-5; a possible D gene is TRBD1 (6 bases). The CDR3 is 15 amino acids. Between the trimmed V and J ends, which lost 4 bases and 0 bases, there was a span of 10 bases. Per germline, CDR1 MGHRA and CDR2 YSYEKL. CDR3 nucleotide sequence: TGCGCCAGCAGCCCATACAGGGATAGCAATCAGCCCCAGCATTTT. Protein product: CASSPYRDSNQPQHF.

This clonotype appeared a few times. The V gene is TRBV4-3, the J gene TRBJ1-1; 8 positions match TRBD1. The CDR3 is made up of 16 amino acids. Per the germline V gene, CDR1 is LGHNA and CDR2 is YSLEER. The V segment lost 0 bases and the J segment 1 base; nucleotides outside the gene matches: 4. The CDR3 DNA reads as TGCGCCAGCAGCCAAGACCCCGGGACAGGGAACACTGAAGCTTTCTTT. Protein product: CASSQDPGTGNTEAFF.

In its sample, this clonotype was seen many times. J is TRBJ1-5 and V is TRBV4-1; D may be TRBD1 (6 bases). Germline CDR1 MGHRA, CDR2 YSYEKL. Trimming removed 0 bases at V and 7 bases at J, with 25 bases between. The CDR3 is made up of 19 amino acids. CDR3 sequence reads: CASSQDQLLTGGGDQPQHF. CDR3 DNA sequence: TGCGCCAGCAGCCAAGATCAGTTGCTTACCGGAGGGGGTGACCAGCCCCAGCATTTT.

CDR3 in amino acids: CASSPRVTYNEQFF. In nucleotides, the CDR3 is TGTGCCAGCAGCCCCAGGGTAACCTACAATGAGCAGTTCTTC. The chain employs TRBV12-3 or TRBV12-4 and TRBJ2-1; maybe TRBD1 (5 bases). The CDR3 is made up of 14 amino acids. V was cut by 6 bases and J by 2 bases, with 11 bases left in between.

This clonotype was found a few times. The V gene is TRBV9, the J gene TRBJ2-1; D might be TRBD1 (6 bases). Germline CDR1 SGDLS, CDR2 YYNGEE. The length of the CDR3 is 15 residues. Trimming took off 4 bases at V and 0 bases at J, with 11 bases between the two ends. CDR3 sequence: CASSFQGSSYNEQFF. CDR3 bases: TGTGCCAGCAGCTTCCAGGGGAGCTCCTACAATGAGCAGTTCTTC.

The sample holds a few counts of this clonotype. This chain uses TRBV28 with TRBJ1-6; the D is unclear. Germline V gene sequence: CDR1 MDHEN, CDR2 SYDVKM. The CDR3 is 13 amino acids. Trimming left V 9 bases short and J 4 bases short, with 10 bases between. CDR3 sequence: CASYTPYNSPLHF. As DNA, the CDR3 is TGTGCCAGTTATACACCGTATAATTCACCCCTCCACTTT.

This clonotype showed up many times. The chain joins TRBV2 to TRBJ2-7, with D perhaps matching TRBD2 (5 bases). The V end lost 2 bases, the J end lost 6 bases, and 20 bases lay between the germline ends. The CDR3 consists of 16 residues. In germline, CDR1 is SNHLY, CDR2 FYNNEI. This CDR3 is CASSELAPGVPCEQYF. In nucleotides, the CDR3 is TGTGCCAGCAGTGAATTGGCGCCCGGGGTCCCCTGCGAGCAGTACTTC.

This clonotype occurred many times. The V call is TRBV12-3 or TRBV12-4, the J call TRBJ2-1; D unclear. V lost 2 bases to trimming and J lost 6 bases, with 20 bases between them. CDR3 size: 17 residues. CDR3 nucleotides: TGTGCCAGCAGTTTATGGTTTGGGCCAGGAACGGGCAATGAGCAGTTCTTC. Translating it yields CASSLWFGPGTGNEQFF.

By sample fraction, this clonotype is medium-sized. The chain couples TRBV12-3 or TRBV12-4 to TRBJ2-1, with 9 bases that match TRBD1. The CDR3 spans 16 residues. J gave up 6 bases and V 5 bases, and 11 bases lay outside the gene matches. The CDR3 protein is CASSPGTGILGNEQFF. CDR3 sequence (DNA): TGTGCCAGCAGTCCCGGGACAGGGATTCTAGGCAATGAGCAGTTCTTC.

The rearrangement links TRBV20-1 to TRBJ1-2; D remains ambiguous. The ends were cut back, 6 bases at V and 4 bases at J, with 15 bases in the middle. CDR1 and CDR2 from the germline V gene are DFQATT and SNEGSKA (reference sequence). This CDR3 is 13 amino acids long. The CDR3 nucleotides are TGCAGTGCCGAGGCAGTGATGTTCTATGGCTACACCTTC. Residues: CSAEAVMFYGYTF.

This clonotype was counted at least ten times. The chain employs TRBV28 and TRBJ1-4; tentatively, D is TRBD1 (6 bases). This CDR3 comprises 12 residues. CDR1 MDHEN and CDR2 SYDVKM come from the germline V gene. Trimming shortened V by 5 bases and J by 13 bases, and 14 bases separated the two germline ends. The CDR3 here is CASSPPRGGLFF. For the CDR3, the DNA is TGTGCCAGCAGTCCTCCAAGGGGGGGACTGTTTTTT. The variable domain in full, with the rest retrieved from reference TRBV28 and TRBJ1-4, is DVKVTQSSRYLVKRTGEKVFLECVQDMDHENMFWYRQDPGLGLRLIYFSYDVKMKEKGDIPEGYSVSREKKERFSLILESASTNQTSMYLCASSPPRGGLFFGSGTQLSVL.